This TCR beta chain was documented in a study of early T cells in non-severe SARS-CoV-2 infection. Study summary: Sequencing of bulk RNA from unsorted whole blood was done, without chain pairing.

This clonotype was counted ten times or more. Its target is unknown. One entry per CDR3 protein, called by TCRdb with MiXCR from the 5' RACE reads. Of 55,000 to 65,000 distinct CDR3 sequences listed, 10% to 14% are singletons. The CDR3 sequence is 16 residues long. CDR1 is ENHRY and CDR2 is SYGVKD in the germline V gene. With 4 bases clipped from V and 0 bases from J, the junction kept 9 bases outside the gene matches. Study-level results: Reliance on VDJdb matching favored anti-spike CD8 responses; private and CD4 specificities were missed.

The clonotype originates from an adult who was a healthcare worker with PCR-confirmed SARS-CoV-2 infection or an uninfected control (not recorded which). Sequenced: whole blood. The rearrangement links TRBV10-3 to TRBJ2-7; the match to TRBD1 covers 7 bases. CDR3 DNA sequence: TGTGCCATCAGTGGAGGGACAGCCCAGAGCTCCTACGAGCAGTACTTC. Translating it yields CAISGGTAQSSYEQYF.